A single sample gave rise to the 3 T cell receptor beta chains below, sequenced in a study of T cell changes during pregnancy in multiple sclerosis. Clones were read by immunoSEQ multiplex PCR, and TCRdb kept only the in-frame ones, dropping some. The sample consists of 39,000 or so clones, 75% to 95% of them appearing once. Specimen: CD8+ T cells from peripheral blood mononuclear cells, collected after pregnancy. The origin of the receptors is a female donor with multiple sclerosis, enrolled in a pregnancy study.

The V and J genes are TRBV30 and TRBJ2-7; 10 bases are shared with TRBD2. The CDR3 contains 15 residues. CDR1 is GTSNPN, CDR2 SVGIG, per germline (reference sequence). Trimming at V came to 4 bases and at J to 4 bases, leaving 10 bases not matched to a gene. The CDR3: CAWIKGGTSAYEQYF. The CDR3 region has the DNA TGTGCCTGGATCAAAGGGGGGACTAGCGCTTACGAGCAGTACTTC.

The rearrangement links TRBV5-8 to TRBJ1-3; D unresolved. The CDR3 loop spans 17 amino acids. The germline CDR1 and CDR2 sequences are SGHTS and YDEGEE. Trimming left V 2 bases short and J 0 bases short, with 15 bases between. The CDR3 sequence is CASSFRMRSDSGNTIYF. The CDR3 nucleotides are TGTGCCAGCAGCTTTCGTATGCGGTCCGACTCTGGAAACACCATATATTTT.

This clone was seen only once. V usage is TRBV6-5 and J usage is TRBJ2-1; 7 positions agree with TRBD1. The germline V gene has CDR1 MNHEY and CDR2 SVGAGI. Unmatched junction bases numbered 8, after V lost 3 bases and J lost 9 bases. The CDR3 consists of 14 residues. The CDR3 here is CASSYIEGAGEQFF. The CDR3 DNA reads as TGTGCCAGCAGTTATATTGAGGGGGCGGGTGAGCAGTTCTTC.